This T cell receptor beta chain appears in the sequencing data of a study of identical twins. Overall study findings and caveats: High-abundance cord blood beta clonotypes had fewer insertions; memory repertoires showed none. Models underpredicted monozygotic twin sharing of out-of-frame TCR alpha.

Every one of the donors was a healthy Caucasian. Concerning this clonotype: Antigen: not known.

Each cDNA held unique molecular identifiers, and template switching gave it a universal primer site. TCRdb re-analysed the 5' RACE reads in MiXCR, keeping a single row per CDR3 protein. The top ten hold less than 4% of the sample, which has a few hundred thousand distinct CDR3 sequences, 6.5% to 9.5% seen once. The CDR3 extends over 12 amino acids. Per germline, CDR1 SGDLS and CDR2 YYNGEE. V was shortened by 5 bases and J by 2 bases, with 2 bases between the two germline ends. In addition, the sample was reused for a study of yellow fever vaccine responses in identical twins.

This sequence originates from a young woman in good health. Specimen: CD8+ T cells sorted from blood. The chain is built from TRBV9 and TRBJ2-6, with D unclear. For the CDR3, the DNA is TGTGCCAGCAGGACTGGGGCCAACGTCCTGACTTTC. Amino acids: CASRTGANVLTF.